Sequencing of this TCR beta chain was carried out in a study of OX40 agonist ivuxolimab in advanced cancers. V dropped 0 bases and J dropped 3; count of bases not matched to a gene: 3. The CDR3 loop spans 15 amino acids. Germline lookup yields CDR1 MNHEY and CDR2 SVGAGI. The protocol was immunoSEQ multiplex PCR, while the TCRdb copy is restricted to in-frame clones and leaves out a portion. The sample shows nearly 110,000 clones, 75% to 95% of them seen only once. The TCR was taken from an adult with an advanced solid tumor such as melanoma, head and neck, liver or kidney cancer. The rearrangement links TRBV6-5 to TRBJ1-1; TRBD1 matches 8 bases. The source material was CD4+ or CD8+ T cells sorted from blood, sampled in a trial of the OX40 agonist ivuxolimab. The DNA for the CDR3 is TGTGCCAGCAGTTACTCTTTACAGGGGGACACTGAAGCTTTCTTT. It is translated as CASSYSLQGDTEAFF.